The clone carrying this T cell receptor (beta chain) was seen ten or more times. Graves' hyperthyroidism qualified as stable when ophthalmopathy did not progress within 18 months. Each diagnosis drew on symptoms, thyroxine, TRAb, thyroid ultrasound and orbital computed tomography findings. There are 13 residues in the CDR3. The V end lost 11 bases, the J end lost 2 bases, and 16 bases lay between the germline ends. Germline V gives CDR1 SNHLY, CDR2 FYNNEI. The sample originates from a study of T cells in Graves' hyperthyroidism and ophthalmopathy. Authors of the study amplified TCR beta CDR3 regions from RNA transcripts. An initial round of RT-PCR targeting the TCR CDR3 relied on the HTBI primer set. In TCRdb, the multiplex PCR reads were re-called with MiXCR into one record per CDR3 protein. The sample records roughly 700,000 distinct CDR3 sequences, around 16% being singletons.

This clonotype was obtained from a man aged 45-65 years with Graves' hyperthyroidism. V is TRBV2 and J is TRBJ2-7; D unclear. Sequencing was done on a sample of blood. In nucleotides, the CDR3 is TGTGCCGCCAATGGGGTCTTCGCCTACGAGCAGTACTTC. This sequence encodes CAANGVFAYEQYF.